The rows below give T cell receptor beta chains drawn from one sample of a study of T cell changes during pregnancy in multiple sclerosis. Here immunoSEQ multiplex PCR was the method, and the copy in TCRdb shows in-frame clones only, minus some. The data contain roughly 40,000 clones, more than 85% of them seen just once; the ten biggest clones take up approximately 8.4%. The material sequenced was CD8+ T cells from peripheral blood mononuclear cells, taken before pregnancy. These TCRs come from a female donor with multiple sclerosis, enrolled in a pregnancy study. The CDR3 runs from the conserved cysteine through the conserved F or W. The order of the fields is CDR3 length, V gene, D gene, J gene, clone size, CDR3 protein, CDR3 DNA. The D gene is left open where the match is weak. Expanded clones get a size class; other rows say once, few or many, or leave the size out.

>16|TRBV7-3|.|TRBJ2-7|.
CASSPPRGRPAYEQYF
TGTGCCAGCAGCCCCCCCAGGGGGAGGCCGGCCTACGAGCAGTACTTC
>16|TRBV19|TRBD2|TRBJ2-3|.
CASSAPAGENTDTQYF
TGTGCCAGTAGTGCGCCAGCGGGAGAGAATACAGATACGCAGTATTTT
>14|TRBV28|.|TRBJ1-2|.
CASSPGLGSGGYTF
TGTGCCAGCAGCCCCGGTTTGGGGAGCGGAGGCTACACCTTC
>13|TRBV9|.|TRBJ2-2|.
CASSVPDTGELFF
TGTGCCAGCAGCGTACCAGACACCGGGGAGCTGTTTTTT
>15|TRBV11-2|TRBD1|TRBJ2-1|.
CASSGTGQGRYEQFF
TGTGCCAGCAGCGGAACGGGACAGGGTCGGTATGAGCAGTTCTTC
>14|TRBV19|.|TRBJ1-5|.
CASSHPGLQIPQHF
TGTGCCAGTAGTCACCCGGGACTCCAGATACCCCAGCATTTT
>17|TRBV9|TRBD1|TRBJ1-2|.
CASSTHRGRMDDYGYTF
TGTGCCAGCAGCACTCACAGGGGGCGGATGGATGACTATGGCTACACCTTC
>16|TRBV4-2|.|TRBJ1-1|few
CASSPNRQRGNTEAFF
TGTGCCAGCAGCCCCAATCGACAGAGAGGGAACACTGAAGCTTTCTTT
>16|TRBV29-1|.|TRBJ2-4|.
CSVVGGVEFGKNIQYF
TGCAGCGTTGTCGGCGGGGTGGAGTTTGGCAAAAACATTCAGTACTTC
>16|TRBV7-3|TRBD2|TRBJ2-1|.
CASSSFGTSGTNEQFF
TGTGCCAGCAGCTCTTTCGGGACTAGCGGAACTAATGAGCAGTTCTTC
>16|TRBV5-4|.|TRBJ2-1|.
CASSPPTGPSYNEQFF
TGTGCCAGCAGCCCCCCGACAGGACCCTCCTACAATGAGCAGTTCTTC
>16|TRBV27|TRBD2|TRBJ2-5|.
CASSDTSGRHQETQYF
TGTGCCAGCAGCGACACTAGCGGGAGGCACCAAGAGACCCAGTACTTC
>14|TRBV29-1|TRBD1|TRBJ2-7|.
CSVGDRVNSYEQYF
TGCAGCGTTGGTGACAGGGTGAACTCCTACGAGCAGTACTTC
>16|TRBV14|.|TRBJ2-5|.
CASSLASIWAQETQYF
TGTGCCAGCAGCCTAGCTAGCATTTGGGCGCAAGAGACCCAGTACTTC
>15|TRBV6-4|TRBD2|TRBJ2-1|.
CASSDGTSGGGEQFF
TGTGCCAGCAGTGACGGGACTAGCGGGGGGGGTGAGCAGTTCTTC
>13|TRBV7-8|.|TRBJ2-7|.
CASSLRPGYEQYF
TGTGCCAGCAGCTTACGGCCAGGCTACGAGCAGTACTTC
>13|TRBV5-4|.|TRBJ2-7|.
CASSPSSENEQYF
TGTGCCAGCAGCCCCTCGAGCGAGAACGAGCAGTACTTC
>20|TRBV9|TRBD2|TRBJ2-3|once
CASSPGQGLAGGLSTDTQYF
TGTGCCAGCAGCCCGGGACAGGGACTAGCGGGAGGACTGAGCACAGATACGCAGTATTTT
>15|TRBV11-2|TRBD1|TRBJ2-7|.
CASSLEGTGAYEQYF
TGTGCCAGCAGCTTAGAAGGGACAGGGGCCTACGAGCAGTACTTC
>16|TRBV6-5|TRBD2|TRBJ2-3|.
CASSYSVSGSTDTQYF
TGTGCCAGCAGTTACTCAGTTAGCGGGAGCACAGATACGCAGTATTTT
>13|TRBV27|.|TRBJ1-2|.
CASSLSGPYGYTF
TGTGCCAGCAGTTTATCGGGGCCATATGGCTACACCTTC
>14|TRBV5-1|.|TRBJ2-2|once
CASSSYASVGELFF
TGCGCCAGCAGCTCTTATGCCTCGGTCGGGGAGCTGTTTTTT
>11|TRBV5-1|.|TRBJ2-1|.
CASSVNNEQFF
TGCGCCAGCAGCGTAAACAATGAGCAGTTCTTC
>16|TRBV27|TRBD2|TRBJ2-1|.
CASSLTSGSAWHEQFF
TGTGCCAGCAGTTTGACTAGCGGGAGTGCTTGGCATGAGCAGTTCTTC
>17|TRBV5-4|TRBD2|TRBJ2-1|.
CASSRNVATSYDNEQFF
TGTGCCAGCAGCCGAAACGTGGCGACTAGCTATGACAATGAGCAGTTCTTC
>14|TRBV9|.|TRBJ2-1|.
CASSGASSYNEQFF
TGTGCCAGCAGCGGGGCCAGCTCCTACAATGAGCAGTTCTTC
>16|TRBV4-2|.|TRBJ2-7|.
CASSQDGPGNDYEQYF
TGTGCCAGCAGCCAAGATGGTCCCGGGAACGACTACGAGCAGTACTTC
>15|TRBV5-1|TRBD1|TRBJ1-2|.
CASSHSYRGQNGYTF
TGCGCCAGCAGCCATTCATACAGGGGGCAGAATGGCTACACCTTC
>14|TRBV29-1|TRBD2|TRBJ2-5|.
CSVLFQREMKTQYF
TGCAGCGTTTTATTCCAGCGGGAGATGAAGACCCAGTACTTC
>17|TRBV28|.|TRBJ1-4|.
CASSSPFTGEPNEKLFF
TGTGCCAGCAGTTCGCCCTTTACAGGAGAGCCGAATGAAAAACTGTTTTTT
>18|TRBV5-6|.|TRBJ1-6|.
CASSLWQGDAYSGSPLHF
TGTGCCAGCAGCTTGTGGCAGGGAGATGCCTATAGCGGGTCACCCCTCCACTTT
>15|TRBV5-6|TRBD2|TRBJ2-3|few
CASSFGTSGSDTQYF
TGTGCCAGCAGCTTCGGGACTAGCGGGAGTGATACGCAGTATTTT
>15|TRBV6-5|TRBD2|TRBJ2-3|.
CASSPTSGRADTQYF
TGTGCCAGCAGCCCGACTAGCGGGAGAGCAGATACGCAGTATTTT
>14|TRBV6-5|.|TRBJ2-1|.
CASSYKSSYNEQFF
TGTGCCAGCAGTTATAAGAGCTCCTACAATGAGCAGTTCTTC
>15|TRBV28|.|TRBJ1-4|once
CASSVRDLEGEKLFF
TGTGCCAGCAGTGTTCGGGACTTGGAAGGGGAAAAACTGTTTTTT
>19|TRBV28|TRBD1|TRBJ2-6|.
CASSFYGTDKTSGANVLTF
TGTGCCAGCAGTTTTTACGGGACAGACAAAACCTCTGGGGCCAACGTCCTGACTTTC
>13|TRBV28|TRBD1|TRBJ1-1|.
CASSPHRTGGAFF
TGTGCCAGCAGTCCGCATCGGACAGGGGGTGCTTTCTTT
>14|TRBV5-1|.|TRBJ2-5|.
CASSPVTGRETQYF
TGCGCCAGCAGCCCCGTGACAGGGAGGGAGACCCAGTACTTC
>14|TRBV2|.|TRBJ2-3|.
CASSPLGGVDTQYF
TGTGCCAGCAGTCCTCTAGGGGGGGTAGATACGCAGTATTTT
>17|TRBV27|.|TRBJ2-2|.
CASSPLRNTGATGELFF
TGTGCCAGCAGTCCCCTCCGGAACACAGGAGCAACCGGGGAGCTGTTTTTT
>14|TRBV7-2|.|TRBJ2-7|.
CASSLSGIGYEQYF
TGTGCCAGCAGCTTATCGGGGATCGGATACGAGCAGTACTTC
>14|TRBV19|TRBD1|TRBJ1-1|.
CASTPDRGGTEAFF
TGTGCCAGTACCCCCGACAGGGGTGGCACTGAAGCTTTCTTT
>14|TRBV5-6|.|TRBJ2-7|once
CASSLVLAGYEQYF
TGTGCCAGCAGCTTGGTACTAGCTGGCTACGAGCAGTACTTC
>16|TRBV9|TRBD1|TRBJ2-3|.
CASSVTGGPSSDTQYF
TGTGCCAGCAGCGTGACAGGGGGGCCTTCTTCGGATACGCAGTATTTT
>18|TRBV29-1|TRBD2|TRBJ2-3|.
CSVEEGLAGVRPPDTQYF
TGCAGCGTTGAAGAGGGACTAGCGGGAGTAAGGCCACCAGATACGCAGTATTTT
>14|TRBV10-3|TRBD2|TRBJ2-7|.
CAISDSGGGYEQYF
TGTGCCATCAGTGACTCGGGCGGGGGCTACGAGCAGTACTTC
>14|TRBV15|.|TRBJ2-1|.
CATSNYVDYNEQFF
TGTGCCACCAGCAACTATGTCGACTACAATGAGCAGTTCTTC
>13|TRBV14|.|TRBJ2-7|.
CASSQSSPNEQYF
TGTGCCAGCAGCCAATCATCCCCCAACGAGCAGTACTTC
>15|TRBV6-4|.|TRBJ2-1|once
CASSDSAGSGNEQFF
TGTGCCAGCAGTGACTCGGCGGGATCGGGGAATGAGCAGTTCTTC
>18|TRBV5-1|.|TRBJ2-1|.
CASSLTQKDSFSYNEQFF
TGCGCCAGCAGCTTGACCCAGAAGGACAGCTTTTCCTACAATGAGCAGTTCTTC
>14|TRBV5-4|.|TRBJ2-2|.
CASSLAPNTGELFF
TGTGCCAGCAGCTTGGCCCCAAACACCGGGGAGCTGTTTTTT
>15|TRBV5-6|.|TRBJ2-1|.
CASSLGQGSLDEQFF
TGTGCCAGCAGCTTGGGGCAGGGGTCCTTAGATGAGCAGTTCTTC
>15|TRBV6-4|TRBD2|TRBJ2-1|.
CASSELAQTPHEQFF
TGTGCCAGCAGTGAACTAGCGCAAACGCCACATGAGCAGTTCTTC
>17|TRBV4-3|TRBD2|TRBJ2-1|many
CASSQDSGGSPYNEQFF
TGCGCCAGCAGCCAAGATTCGGGCGGGAGCCCCTACAATGAGCAGTTCTTC
>14|TRBV27|.|TRBJ2-1|.
CASSLGMLAREQFF
TGTGCCAGCAGTTTGGGGATGCTAGCGAGAGAGCAGTTCTTC
>12|TRBV5-4|.|TRBJ2-4|once
CASSYPRVFKYF
TGTGCCAGCAGCTATCCCCGGGTCTTCAAGTACTTC
>15|TRBV7-8|.|TRBJ2-2|.
CASSPLSVGTGELFF
TGTGCCAGCAGCCCCCTTAGTGTCGGCACCGGGGAGCTGTTTTTT
>13|TRBV5-1|TRBD1|TRBJ1-2|.
CASSFTGVEGYTF
TGCGCCAGCAGCTTCACAGGGGTCGAGGGCTACACCTTC
>17|TRBV10-3|TRBD2|TRBJ2-1|.
CAISEVLLGLALNEQFF
TGTGCCATCAGTGAAGTTTTATTGGGACTAGCACTCAATGAGCAGTTCTTC